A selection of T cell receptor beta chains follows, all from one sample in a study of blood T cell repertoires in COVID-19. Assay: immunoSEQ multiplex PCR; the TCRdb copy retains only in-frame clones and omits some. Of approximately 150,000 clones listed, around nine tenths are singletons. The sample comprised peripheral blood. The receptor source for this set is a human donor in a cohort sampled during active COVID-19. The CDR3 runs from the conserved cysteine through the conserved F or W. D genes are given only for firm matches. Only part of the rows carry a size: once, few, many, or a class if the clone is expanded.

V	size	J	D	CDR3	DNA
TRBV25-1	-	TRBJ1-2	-	CASSEKGVGYTF	TGTGCCAGCAGTGAAAAAGGGGTTGGCTACACCTTC
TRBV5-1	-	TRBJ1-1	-	CASSLGQVRGTEAFF	TGCGCCAGCAGCTTGGGACAGGTCCGGGGCACTGAAGCTTTCTTT
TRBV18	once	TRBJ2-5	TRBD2	CASSLLLAGGEETQYF	TGTGCCAGCTCACTCCTACTAGCGGGGGGAGAAGAGACCCAGTACTTC
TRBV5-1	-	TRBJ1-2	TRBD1	CASGTDYGYTF	TGCGCCAGCGGGACAGACTATGGCTACACCTTC
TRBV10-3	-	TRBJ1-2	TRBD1	CAISVDRGDGYTF	TGTGCCATCAGTGTGGACAGGGGGGATGGCTACACCTTC
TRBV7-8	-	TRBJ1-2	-	CASSSQGYGYTF	TGTGCCAGCAGCTCACAGGGCTATGGCTACACCTTC
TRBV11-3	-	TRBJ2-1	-	CASSLDQGDYNEQFF	TGTGCCAGCAGCTTAGATCAAGGGGACTACAATGAGCAGTTCTTC
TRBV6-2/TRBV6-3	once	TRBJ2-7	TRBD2	CASSYAGGYEQYF	TGTGCCAGCAGTTACGCGGGGGGGTACGAGCAGTACTTC
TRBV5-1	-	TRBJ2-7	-	CASSLLQGGEQYF	TGCGCCAGCAGCTTATTACAGGGTGGCGAGCAGTACTTC
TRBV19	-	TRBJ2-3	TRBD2	CASTTNGRGGTDTQYF	TGTGCCAGTACTACCAACGGGCGGGGGGGCACAGATACGCAGTATTTT
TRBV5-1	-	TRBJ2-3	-	CASSLGGDTSTDTQYF	TGCGCCAGCAGCCTAGGGGGGGATACTAGCACAGATACGCAGTATTTT
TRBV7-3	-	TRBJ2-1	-	CASSFEASDNEQFF	TGTGCCAGCAGCTTCGAAGCCAGCGACAATGAGCAGTTCTTC
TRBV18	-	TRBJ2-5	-	CASSPSGPQETQYF	TGTGCCAGCTCACCATCAGGTCCCCAAGAGACCCAGTACTTC
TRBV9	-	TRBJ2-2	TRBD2	CASSPRGGYTGELFF	TGTGCCAGCAGCCCCCGGGGGGGCTACACCGGGGAGCTGTTTTTT
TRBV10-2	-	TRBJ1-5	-	CASSTGTGQPQHF	TGCGCCAGCAGTACAGGGACGGGACAGCCCCAGCATTTT
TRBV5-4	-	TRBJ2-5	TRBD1	CASSGGGQGRQETQYF	TGTGCCAGCAGCGGGGGGGGACAGGGGAGACAAGAGACCCAGTACTTC
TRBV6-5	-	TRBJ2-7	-	CASSYGQETYEQYF	TGTGCCAGCAGTTACGGGCAGGAAACCTACGAGCAGTACTTC
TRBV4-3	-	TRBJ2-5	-	CASSQVTGQETQYF	TGCGCCAGCAGCCAAGTAACAGGCCAAGAGACCCAGTACTTC
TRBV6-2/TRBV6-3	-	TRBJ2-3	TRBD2	CASSLTSGGPSTDTQYF	TGTGCCAGCAGTTTAACTAGCGGGGGGCCTAGCACAGATACGCAGTATTTT
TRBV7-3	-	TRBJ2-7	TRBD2	CASSLLAGDYEQYF	TGTGCCAGCAGCTTACTAGCGGGGGATTACGAGCAGTACTTC
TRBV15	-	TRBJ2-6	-	CATSSDGETGLSGANVLTF	TGTGCCACCAGCAGCGACGGGGAAACAGGGCTCTCTGGGGCCAACGTCCTGACTTTC
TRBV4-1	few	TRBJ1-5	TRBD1	CASSQGDGTGTQPQHF	TGCGCCAGCAGCCAAGGAGACGGGACAGGGACTCAGCCCCAGCATTTT
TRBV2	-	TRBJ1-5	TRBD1	CASKGQGNQPQHF	TGTGCCAGCAAGGGACAGGGCAATCAGCCCCAGCATTTT
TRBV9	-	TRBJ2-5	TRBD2	CASSVAGLQTQSQYF	TGTGCCAGCAGCGTAGCGGGACTACAAACTCAGAGCCAGTACTTC
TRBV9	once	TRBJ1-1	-	CASSVSGGINTEAFF	TGTGCCAGCAGCGTCTCCGGCGGGATTAACACTGAAGCTTTCTTT
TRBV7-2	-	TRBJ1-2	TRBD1	CASSLTGGTYGYTF	TGTGCCAGCAGCTTAACAGGGGGGACCTATGGCTACACCTTC
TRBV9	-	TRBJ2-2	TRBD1	CASSVLPAGGAAGELFF	TGTGCCAGCAGCGTACTCCCGGCAGGGGGCGCAGCCGGGGAGCTGTTTTTT
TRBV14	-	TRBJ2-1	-	CASSPGAGGNEQFF	TGTGCCAGCAGCCCAGGGGCAGGGGGGAATGAGCAGTTCTTC
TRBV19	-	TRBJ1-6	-	CASSTTGWPLELANSPLHF	TGTGCCAGTAGTACTACGGGGTGGCCGCTCGAGCTGGCAAATTCACCCCTCCACTTT
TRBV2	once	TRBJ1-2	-	CARLPFGGGYGYTF	TGTGCCAGACTGCCTTTCGGGGGTGGCTATGGCTACACCTTC
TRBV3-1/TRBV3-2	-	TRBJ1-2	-	CASSQQGFGGYTF	TGTGCCAGCAGCCAACAGGGCTTCGGTGGCTACACCTTC
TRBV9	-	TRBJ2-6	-	CASSVRSSGANVLTF	TGTGCCAGCAGCGTCCGGAGCTCTGGGGCCAACGTCCTGACTTTC
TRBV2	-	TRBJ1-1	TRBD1	CASSGTGGTEAFF	TGTGCCAGCAGCGGGACAGGGGGCACTGAAGCTTTCTTT
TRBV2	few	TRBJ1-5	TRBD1	CASSPTGGNQPQHF	TGTGCCAGCAGTCCTACAGGGGGCAATCAGCCCCAGCATTTT
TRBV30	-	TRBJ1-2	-	CAWSGERGDPYGYTF	TGTGCCTGGAGTGGAGAAAGAGGCGATCCCTATGGCTACACCTTC
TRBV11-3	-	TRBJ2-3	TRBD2	CASSSRGSGEADTQYF	TGTGCCAGCAGCTCGAGGGGAAGCGGGGAAGCAGATACGCAGTATTTT
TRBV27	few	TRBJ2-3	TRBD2	CASSPGGVLAGGLTDTQYF	TGTGCCAGCAGTCCCGGCGGGGTTCTAGCGGGGGGTCTCACAGATACGCAGTATTTT
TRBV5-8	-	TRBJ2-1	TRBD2	CASSLGPGGANNEQFF	TGTGCCAGCAGCTTGGGGCCCGGGGGGGCCAACAATGAGCAGTTCTTC
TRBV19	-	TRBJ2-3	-	CASSVWLAGQADTQYF	TGTGCCAGTAGCGTGTGGCTAGCGGGACAGGCAGATACGCAGTATTTT
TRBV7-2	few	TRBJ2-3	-	CASSLGVTDTQYF	TGTGCCAGCAGCTTAGGAGTCACAGATACGCAGTATTTT
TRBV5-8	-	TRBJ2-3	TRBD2	CASSLGASGGFADTQYF	TGTGCCAGCAGCTTGGGTGCTAGCGGGGGGTTTGCAGATACGCAGTATTTT
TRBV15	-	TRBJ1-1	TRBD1	CATSRGIDRGQTEAFF	TGTGCCACCAGCAGGGGGATTGACAGGGGGCAAACTGAAGCTTTCTTT
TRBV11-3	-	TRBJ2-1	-	CASSYRANYNEQFF	TGTGCCAGCAGCTACAGGGCCAACTACAATGAGCAGTTCTTC
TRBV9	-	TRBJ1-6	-	CASSVGGRGPPLHF	TGTGCCAGCAGCGTGGGAGGGAGAGGGCCACCCCTCCACTTT
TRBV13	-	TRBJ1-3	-	CASSLNRGALNTIYF	TGTGCCAGCAGCTTAAATCGGGGGGCGTTAAACACCATATATTTT
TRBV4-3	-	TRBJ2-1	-	CASSQVLLAGLSLKDNEQFF	TGCGCCAGCAGCCAAGTACTGCTAGCTGGATTGTCCCTCAAGGACAATGAGCAGTTCTTC